The 21 T cell receptor beta chains below all came from one sample that was sequenced in a study of blood T cells in healthy people across ages. Alongside a J-beta primer mix, a sample-barcoded 5' primer served in a second PCR lasting about 7 to 12 cycles. One entry per CDR3 protein, called by TCRdb with MiXCR from the 5' RACE reads. The sample includes around 1,800,000 distinct CDR3 sequences, about 39% of them seen just once. Sequenced sample: blood. The receptor source for this set is a human donor in good health.

The rearrangement uses TRBV27 and TRBJ2-7; D tentatively fits TRBD1 or TRBD2 (5 bases each). Germline CDR1 MNHEY, CDR2 SMNVEV (reference sequence). The V gene lost 10 bases and the J gene lost 3 bases, with 16 bases spanning the gap. The CDR3 covers 13 residues. The CDR3 loop reads CANGAGRNYEQYF. In DNA, the CDR3 is TGTGCCAACGGGGCAGGGCGTAACTACGAGCAGTACTTC.

Only a few counts were recorded for this clonotype. The genes are TRBV20-1 and TRBJ2-5, with 7 bases fitting TRBD2. Germline V gene data show CDR1 as DFQATT and CDR2 as SNEGSKA (reference sequence). With V trimmed by 2 bases and J by 4 bases, 10 bases remained unmatched. The CDR3 has 15 residues. The CDR3 DNA reads as TGCAGTGCTAGACTGATCCTAGCGGAGGGAGAGACCCAGTACTTC. It encodes CSARLILAEGETQYF.

This clonotype was seen more than once but under ten times. The chain is built from TRBV20-1 and TRBJ2-7, with TRBD1 matching over 8 bases. With V trimmed by 3 bases and J by 6 bases, 10 bases remained unmatched. Germline values: CDR1 DFQATT, CDR2 SNEGSKA (reference sequence). CDR3 length: 14 residues. The CDR3, as DNA: TGCAGTGCTAGCCAGAACCAGGGGGCAGGCGAGCAGTACTTC. Translating it yields CSASQNQGAGEQYF.

The chain joins TRBV11-2 to TRBJ2-7, with 11 bases identical to TRBD2. The CDR3 is 16 amino acids. Germline V lookup: CDR1 SGHAT, CDR2 FQNNGV. Trimming at V came to 5 bases and at J to 0 bases, leaving 6 bases not matched to a gene. The chain's CDR3 is CASSTLGLAVSYEQYF. The CDR3 DNA is TGTGCCAGCAGCACCCTGGGACTAGCGGTCTCCTACGAGCAGTACTTC.

The chain combines TRBV7-8 with TRBJ1-5; D not certain. This CDR3 has 16 amino acids. Trimming left V 0 bases short and J 0 bases short, with 9 bases between. Germline V gene lookup returns CDR1 SGHVS and CDR2 FQNEAQ. CDR3 sequence (DNA): TGTGCCAGCAGCTTAGCGCCAGGACCTAGCAATCAGCCCCAGCATTTT. It codes for CASSLAPGPSNQPQHF.

This clonotype was seen only a few times. The chain uses TRBV20-1 and TRBJ2-5; 8 nucleotides match TRBD1. The germline gives CDR1 DFQATT, CDR2 SNEGSKA (reference sequence). The CDR3 loop spans 16 amino acids. V trimming: 3 bases; J trimming: 0 bases; junction bases outside the gene matches: 9. CDR3 region: CSARDQGAWYQETQYF. In nucleotides, the CDR3 is TGCAGTGCTAGGGACCAGGGGGCTTGGTACCAAGAGACCCAGTACTTC.

This clonotype was observed a few times. The rearrangement joins TRBV13 to TRBJ1-1; D remains unclear. V lost 5 bases and J 2 bases, leaving 12 bases between the germline ends. The CDR3 consists of 14 residues. Germline values: CDR1 PRHDT, CDR2 FYEKMQ (reference sequence). This CDR3 is CASSLRYENTEAFF. In nucleotides, the CDR3 is TGTGCCAGCAGCCTGCGATACGAAAACACTGAAGCTTTCTTT.

This chain connects TRBV28 to TRBJ1-3; D ambiguous. Deletions cut 7 bases from V and 2 bases from J, with 12 bases between. The germline CDR1 and CDR2 sequences are MDHEN and SYDVKM. This CDR3 is 14 amino acids long. The CDR3 nucleotides are TGTGCCAGCACCTTAGCCGGCACTGGAAACACCATATATTTT. It specifies CASTLAGTGNTIYF.

The chain recombines TRBV6-2 or TRBV6-3 with TRBJ2-1; TRBD1 aligns across 7 bases. Germline-derived CDR1 and CDR2 are MNHEY and SVGEGT. The CDR3 runs 13 residues. Trimming removed 6 bases from V and 8 bases from J; junction bases left unmatched: 7. The CDR3 sequence: CASRGTVGYEQFF. CDR3 in DNA: TGTGCCAGCAGAGGGACAGTAGGATATGAGCAGTTCTTC.

Comment on this clonotype: A junction end diverges from the germline sequence, so it may reflect a read error. The rearrangement uses TRBV7-7 and TRBJ2-3, with 10 bases that match TRBD2. Germline V lookup: CDR1 SSHAT, CDR2 FNYEAQ (reference sequence). The CDR3 sequence is 15 residues long. CDR3 DNA sequence: TGTGCTAGCAGCTTAGGGACTAGCGACACAGATACGCAGTATTTT. Translated: CASSLGTSDTDTQYF.

The chain recombines TRBV6-5 with TRBJ1-1; no reliable D call. The germline CDR1 and CDR2 sequences are MNHEY and SVGAGI. CDR3 length equals 14 residues. V was shortened by 7 bases and J by 4 bases, with 16 bases between the two germline ends. The CDR3 spells CASIRNRMGTEAFF. For the CDR3, the DNA is TGTGCCAGCATAAGAAACAGAATGGGCACTGAAGCTTTCTTT.

Note on this clonotype: Germline is not matched at one junction end, which may reflect a read error. The rearrangement joins TRBV7-9 to TRBJ1-1; no reliable D call. CDR3 length equals 14 residues. The germline V gene encodes CDR1 SEHNR and CDR2 FQNEAQ (reference sequence). CDR3 nucleotide sequence: TGTGCCGGCAGCTTAGTTCAGGCGAACACTGAAGCTTTCTTT. Amino acid sequence: CAGSLVQANTEAFF.

This clonotype turned up a few times. The chain has TRBV29-1 and TRBJ2-3, with D maybe TRBD2 (5 bases). V was trimmed by 0 bases and J by 4 bases, leaving 14 bases between them. Per germline, CDR1 SQVTM and CDR2 ANQGSEA. CDR3 length equals 15 residues. The CDR3 is CSVEDLVGDSDTQYF. CDR3 DNA sequence: TGCAGCGTTGAAGATCTGGTGGGAGATTCAGATACGCAGTATTTT.

This chain joins TRBV7-3 and TRBJ2-5; possibly TRBD1 or TRBD2 for D (5 bases each). With the DNA end fitting TRBJ2-7 better, the J assignment may be wrong. Looked up from germline, CDR1 is SGHTA and CDR2 is FQGTGA. This CDR3 is 14 amino acids long. This chain's CDR3 is CASSSAGTESEQYF. CDR3 in DNA: TGTGCCAGCAGCTCAGCCGGGACGGAAAGCGAGCAGTACTTC.

This clonotype appeared a few times. The chain joins TRBV28 to TRBJ1-1; D is possibly TRBD1 (5 bases). CDR1 and CDR2 (germline): MDHEN, SYDVKM. The CDR3 totals 11 residues. The V end was cut by 5 bases, the J end by 12 bases, with 13 bases between. The CDR3 DNA is TGTGCCAGCAGTATCGGGAGGGACTCTTTCTTT. It encodes CASSIGRDSFF.

This clonotype showed up just a few times. V is TRBV6-2 or TRBV6-3 and J is TRBJ2-7; 7 positions match TRBD1. There are 14 residues in the CDR3. Trimming at V came to 6 bases and at J to 0 bases, leaving 5 bases not matched to a gene. CDR1 and CDR2 (germline): MNHEY, SVGEGT. For the CDR3, the DNA is TGTGCCAGCAGCCCGACAGGGCACTCCTACGAGCAGTACTTC. This translates into CASSPTGHSYEQYF.

The chain couples TRBV20-1 to TRBJ1-6, with 8 nucleotides matching TRBD1. Germline V gene lookup returns CDR1 DFQATT and CDR2 SNEGSKA (reference sequence). This CDR3 region has 19 residues. Trimming took 2 bases from V and 0 from J; bases not matched to a gene: 12. In nucleotides, the CDR3 is TGCAGTGCTAGACCCGGGACAGGTTTCCGCAACTCCTATAATTCACCCCTCCACTTT. Amino acids: CSARPGTGFRNSYNSPLHF.

This clonotype came up a few times. The J gene is TRBJ2-3, the V gene TRBV5-1; D is undetermined. The CDR3 is made up of 15 amino acids. CDR1 and CDR2 from the germline V gene are SGHRS and YFSETQ. The germline V and J ends were trimmed by 2 bases and 0 bases, with 10 bases remaining between them. The CDR3 DNA follows: TGCGCCAGCAGCTTAGAGCGACCCAGCACAGATACGCAGTATTTT. Translation gives CASSLERPSTDTQYF.

This clonotype was seen only a few times. The chain employs TRBV20-1 and TRBJ1-4, with 7 bases identical to TRBD1. Trimming removed 1 base from V and 9 bases from J; junction bases left unmatched: 14. This CDR3 spans 16 amino acids. Germline-derived CDR1 and CDR2 are DFQATT and SNEGSKA (reference sequence). CDR3 protein: CSARAGTEGGVKKLFF. The DNA of the CDR3 is TGCAGTGCTAGAGCCGGGACAGAAGGTGGTGTGAAAAAACTGTTTTTT.

This clonotype has only a few counts. The chain recombines TRBV20-1 with TRBJ1-2, with 8 bases fitting TRBD1. The germline gives CDR1 DFQATT, CDR2 SNEGSKA (reference sequence). The ends lost 1 base at V and 3 bases at J; junction bases unmatched: 4. This CDR3 has 14 amino acids. The CDR3 sequence: CSARVAGGDYGYTF. CDR3 nucleotides: TGCAGTGCTAGAGTGGCAGGGGGCGACTATGGCTACACCTTC.

The chain's CDR3 is CASSRTRSQEKLFF. The CDR3 DNA reads as TGCGCCAGCAGCCGAACTCGGTCGCAGGAAAAACTGTTTTTT. This chain joins TRBV4-1 and TRBJ1-4; D call uncertain. The V gene's germline CDR1 is MGHRA and CDR2 YSYEKL. V lost 4 bases and J lost 8, with 14 bases in between. CDR3 length: 14 residues.